This TCR beta chain was captured by sequencing in a study of blood T cell repertoires in COVID-19. Looking at the study overall: There were acute and convalescent COVID-19 samples, and they came from the United States, Italy and Spain.

Per the original methods: Scientists estimated how many nucleated cells there were by amplifying reference gene primers. Assay: immunoSEQ multiplex PCR; the TCRdb copy retains only in-frame clones and omits some. The DNA was the basis for D and trimming; V, J and clone size are from that table. The sample consists of over 200,000 clones, approximately 90% of them appearing once. The CDR3 has 14 amino acids. Losses at the gene ends were 1 base for V and 7 bases for J; bases not matched to a gene: 9. The germline gives CDR1 GTSNPN, CDR2 SVGIG (reference sequence). Sequenced input: peripheral blood. This chain uses TRBV30 with TRBJ2-5; 7 positions match TRBD2. The sequence derives from a man aged 25 to 45 who had recovered from COVID-19. Here the CDR3 reads CAWSGEGMGRTQYF. The CDR3 bases are TGTGCCTGGAGTGGGGAGGGGATGGGGCGGACCCAGTACTTC.